The 29 T cell receptor beta chains below come from one sample, sequenced in a study of cytomegalovirus exposure and HLA in healthy donors (dated 2017 in TCRdb). The library was built by means of the immunoSEQ multiplex PCR assay. A mixture of 60 forward primers for TCR Vbeta segments and 13 reverse primers for TCR Jbeta segments was used in the multiplex PCR. TCRdb's version of the immuneACCESS table is confined to in-frame rearrangements and falls short of the full clone set. An unresolved V gene accounts for under half of the shortfall where checked; the remainder is of unknown origin. In this sample the table shows around 70,000 clones, 86% of which occur a single time. The ten largest account for approximately 1.9% of the sample. The sequencing sample was made of PBMCs. These TCRs come from a woman in her thirties in good health and CMV-seronegative.

The chain couples TRBV14 to TRBJ2-6; TRBD2 agrees at 11 bases. CDR1 is SGHDN, CDR2 FVKESK, per germline. After removal of 2 bases from V and 2 bases from J, the junction contained 2 bases not matched to a gene. CDR3 size: 17 residues. The CDR3 nucleotides read TGTGCCAGCAGCCAACTACTAGCGGGAGCTGGGGCCAACGTCCTGACTTTC. Its protein is CASSQLLAGAGANVLTF.

This sequence joins TRBV11-2 and TRBJ2-3, with 8 bases identical to TRBD1. CDR3 length: 17 amino acids. Losses at the gene ends were 5 bases for V and 4 bases for J; bases not matched to a gene: 14. Germline CDR1 is SGHAT and CDR2 is FQNNGV. The CDR3 here is CASSPRAGQGSPDTQYF. In DNA form, the CDR3 reads TGTGCCAGCAGCCCGAGGGCCGGACAGGGCAGCCCAGATACGCAGTATTTT.

This CDR3 is CASSLLAAETDTQYF. DNA for the CDR3: TGTGCCAGCAGCTTACTAGCGGCGGAGACAGATACGCAGTATTTT. The J gene is TRBJ2-3, the V gene TRBV7-3; TRBD2 matches at 7 bases. V lost 2 bases and J lost 3; bases outside the gene matches: 5. Per germline, CDR1 SGHTA and CDR2 FQGTGA. There are 15 residues in the CDR3.

This chain uses TRBV5-1 with TRBJ2-2; a weak D match, TRBD1 (5 bases). The V gene lost 0 bases and the J gene lost 5 bases, with 8 bases spanning the gap. Germline loops: CDR1 SGHRS, CDR2 YFSETQ. This CDR3 region has 14 residues. Here the CDR3 reads CASSLARGTGELFF. CDR3 DNA sequence: TGCGCCAGCAGCTTGGCAAGGGGAACCGGGGAGCTGTTTTTT.

This chain connects TRBV15 to TRBJ2-1, with 9 nucleotides matching TRBD2. Trimming removed 0 bases from V and 9 bases from J; junction bases left unmatched: 6. The CDR3 runs 15 residues. Germline V gene lookup returns CDR1 LNHNV and CDR2 YYDKDF (reference sequence). CDR3 DNA sequence: TGTGCCACCAGCAGAGATGGGCGGGAGGGTCTTGAGCAGTTCTTC. Its translation: CATSRDGREGLEQFF.

The chain uses TRBV30 and TRBJ2-3; 9 nucleotides match TRBD2. The CDR3 is 13 residues long. V was clipped by 3 bases and J by 2 bases; unmatched bases: 0. Germline CDR1 GTSNPN, CDR2 SVGIG (reference sequence). The chain's CDR3 is CAWRGLATDTQYF. The CDR3 region has the DNA TGTGCCTGGAGGGGACTAGCCACAGATACGCAGTATTTT.

This sequence joins TRBV11-2 and TRBJ2-5; 10 nucleotides line up with TRBD2. Gene TRBJ2-7 matches the end of the DNA better, so the J call may be wrong. CDR1 is SGHAT, CDR2 FQNNGV, per germline. The CDR3 is 15 amino acids. The CDR3 is CASSRSGRADNEQYF. The CDR3 DNA sequence: TGTGCCAGCAGCCGCAGCGGGAGGGCAGATAACGAGCAGTACTTC.

V usage is TRBV11-3 and J usage is TRBJ2-3; 10 positions agree with TRBD1. Germline CDR1 is SGHNT and CDR2 is YENEEA. There are 14 residues in the CDR3. After removal of 5 bases from V and 5 bases from J, the junction contained 4 bases not matched to a gene. CDR3 protein: CASSRDRGLDTQYF. The CDR3 coding sequence is TGTGCCAGCAGCCGGGACAGGGGTTTAGATACGCAGTATTTT.

This rearrangement joins TRBV28 to TRBJ1-6; D call uncertain. Trimming shortened V by 2 bases and J by 15 bases, and 11 bases separated the two germline ends. Germline CDR1 is MDHEN and CDR2 is SYDVKM. This CDR3 region has 12 residues. The CDR3 DNA follows: TGTGCCAGCAGTTTAACGGCAGGTTACCTCCACTTT. This encodes CASSLTAGYLHF.

This chain connects TRBV7-3 to TRBJ2-3; TRBD2 matches at 10 bases. The V gene end was trimmed by 4 bases and the J gene end by 4 bases; junction bases not matched to a gene: 5. Germline CDR1 is SGHTA and CDR2 is FQGTGA. There are 15 residues in the CDR3. The CDR3 DNA reads TGTGCCAGCAGCTCCAAAGCGGGAGGGGCAGATACGCAGTATTTT. Protein sequence: CASSSKAGGADTQYF.

The chain combines TRBV5-1 with TRBJ2-3; 15 nucleotides align to TRBD2. CDR1 is SGHRS and CDR2 is YFSETQ in the germline V gene. The CDR3 runs to 19 residues. Trimming cost V 2 bases and J 2 bases; bases outside gene matches: 9. CDR3 bases: TGCGCCAGCAGCTTCTCGGGACTAGCGGGAGGTTCTATCACAGATACGCAGTATTTT. Its protein product is CASSFSGLAGGSITDTQYF.

This chain uses TRBV11-2 with TRBJ2-2; D not certain. CDR1 and CDR2 from the germline V gene are SGHAT and FQNNGV. The CDR3 runs 13 residues. Trimming shortened V by 3 bases and J by 7 bases, and 9 bases separated the two germline ends. CDR3 amino acids: CASSFPGVGELFF. The CDR3 DNA is TGTGCCAGCAGCTTCCCCGGAGTCGGGGAGCTGTTTTTT.

The gene calls are TRBV13 and TRBJ2-5; 8 nucleotides align to TRBD1. The CDR3 extends over 15 amino acids. V shed 5 bases, J shed 1 base, and the junction held 6 bases outside the gene matches. CDR1 is PRHDT and CDR2 is FYEKMQ in the germline V gene (reference sequence). The CDR3 loop reads CASSPTGDRQETQYF. In DNA, the CDR3 is TGTGCCAGCAGCCCGACAGGGGATCGCCAAGAGACCCAGTACTTC.

The rearrangement links TRBV19 to TRBJ2-1; the D gene is possibly TRBD2 (6 bases). This CDR3 comprises 15 residues. V shed 5 bases and J shed 7 bases, with 18 bases lying between them. The V gene's germline CDR1 is LNHDA and CDR2 SQIVND (reference sequence). CDR3 region: CASSDRSGSLNEQFF. CDR3 in DNA: TGTGCCAGTAGTGACCGATCCGGGAGCTTGAATGAGCAGTTCTTC.

This sequence joins TRBV4-3 and TRBJ1-6, with D perhaps TRBD1 (5 bases). Trimming pared 1 base from V and 10 bases from J, leaving 14 bases between. Per germline, CDR1 LGHNA and CDR2 YSLEER. The CDR3 spans 15 residues. CDR3 amino acids: CASSQVSRVDSPLHF. The CDR3 DNA follows: TGCGCCAGCAGCCAAGTCTCCAGGGTGGACTCACCCCTCCACTTT.

The chain couples TRBV2 to TRBJ2-5; a possible D gene is TRBD2 (5 bases). Germline values: CDR1 SNHLY, CDR2 FYNNEI. The CDR3 covers 13 residues. V was pared by 7 bases and J by 5 bases, with 14 bases between. For the CDR3, the DNA is TGTGCCAGCAATCCCGGGGTCGGGGAGACCCAGTACTTC. Protein sequence: CASNPGVGETQYF.

DNA for the CDR3: TGTGCCAGCAGCTCGGGACTACCTCTGCGGGAGCTGTTTTTT. Translated: CASSSGLPLRELFF. This chain links TRBV11-3 with TRBJ2-2; TRBD2 matches 7 bases. The J segment lost 9 bases and the V segment lost 4 bases, leaving 8 bases of the junction unmatched. From germline, CDR1 is SGHNT and CDR2 YENEEA. The CDR3 loop spans 14 amino acids. The full variable domain, with the rest looked up from reference TRBV11-3 and TRBJ2-2, is EAGVVQSPRYKIIEKKQPVAFWCNPISGHNTLYWYLQNLGQGPELLIRYENEEAVDDSQLPKDRFSAERLKGVDSTLKIQPAELGDSAVYLCASSSGLPLRELFFGEGSRLTVL.

This chain links TRBV28 with TRBJ2-2; 9 bases are shared with TRBD1. The CDR3 runs 14 residues. With V trimmed by 6 bases and J by 6 bases, 5 bases remained unmatched. Per germline, CDR1 MDHEN and CDR2 SYDVKM. The CDR3 spells CASRPGQGAGELFF. Written as DNA, the CDR3 is TGTGCCAGCAGACCGGGACAGGGAGCCGGGGAGCTGTTTTTT.

This clone has just one count. The J gene is TRBJ2-1, the V gene TRBV7-9, with D perhaps matching TRBD2 (5 bases). Germline lookup yields CDR1 SEHNR and CDR2 FQNEAQ (reference sequence). V was pared by 1 base and J by 7 bases, with 17 bases between. The CDR3 is made up of 16 amino acids. In DNA, the CDR3 is TGTGCCAGCAGCTTAGACCCGGGATGGGTATCTAATGAGCAGTTCTTC. Its protein product is CASSLDPGWVSNEQFF.

The chain recombines TRBV11-2 with TRBJ2-1; 7 bases fit TRBD1. Germline-derived CDR1 and CDR2 are SGHAT and FQNNGV. CDR3 length: 16 residues. The J segment lost 5 bases and the V segment lost 1 base, leaving 8 bases of the junction unmatched. CDR3 in amino acids: CASSLVAGGYNNEQFF. In DNA, the CDR3 is TGTGCCAGCAGCTTAGTGGCAGGGGGATACAACAATGAGCAGTTCTTC.

The chain is built from TRBV7-9 and TRBJ2-1; 12 nucleotides match TRBD2. CDR3 length equals 14 residues. V lost 5 bases to trimming and J lost 8 bases; unmatched junction nucleotides: 4. CDR1 SEHNR and CDR2 FQNEAQ come from the germline V gene (reference sequence). CDR3 protein: CASSPRLAGDEQFF. The DNA for the CDR3 is TGTGCCAGCAGCCCCCGACTAGCGGGAGATGAGCAGTTCTTC. The variable domain in full, with the rest retrieved from reference TRBV7-9 and TRBJ2-1, is DTGVSQNPRHKITKRGQNVTFRCDPISEHNRLYWYRQTLGQGPEFLTYFQNEAQLEKSRLLSDRFSAERPKGSFSTLEIQRTEQGDSAMYLCASSPRLAGDEQFFGPGTRLTVL.

The V gene is TRBV9, the J gene TRBJ2-3; D might be TRBD2 (5 bases). Looked up from germline, CDR1 is SGDLS and CDR2 is YYNGEE. The CDR3 consists of 15 residues. The V end was cut by 0 bases, the J end by 3 bases, with 11 bases between. The CDR3 DNA follows: TGTGCCAGCAGCGTAGCGGGGATGGGGACAGATACGCAGTATTTT. The encoded protein is CASSVAGMGTDTQYF.

This clone came up once. The gene calls are TRBV11-2 and TRBJ1-2; 7 bases map to TRBD1. CDR1 and CDR2 from the germline V gene are SGHAT and FQNNGV. V trimming: 2 bases; J trimming: 8 bases; junction bases outside the gene matches: 5. There are 13 residues in the CDR3. CDR3 protein: CASSLLPGQGYTF. Written as DNA, the CDR3 is TGTGCCAGCAGCTTATTACCGGGACAGGGCTACACCTTC.

The chain combines TRBV11-2 with TRBJ2-3; TRBD2 matches at 10 bases. V gave up 2 bases and J gave up 1 base; unmatched junction bases: 3. The CDR3 sequence is 16 residues long. Germline V gene data show CDR1 as SGHAT and CDR2 as FQNNGV. The CDR3 reads CASSLIGTSGTDTQYF. The CDR3 DNA is TGTGCCAGCAGCTTAATAGGGACTAGCGGCACAGATACGCAGTATTTT. Looking up the rest from reference TRBV11-2 and TRBJ2-3 gives the full variable domain: EAGVAQSPRYKIIEKRQSVAFWCNPISGHATLYWYQQILGQGPKLLIQFQNNGVVDDSQLPKDRFSAERLKGVDSTLKIQPAKLEDSAVYLCASSLIGTSGTDTQYFGPGTRLTVL.

This clone was recorded once. The chain carries TRBV19 and TRBJ2-3; D perhaps matches TRBD1 (6 bases). Germline CDR1 reads LNHDA; CDR2 reads SQIVND (reference sequence). The CDR3 runs to 14 residues. V lost 4 bases and J lost 8, with 16 bases in between. CDR3 nucleotides: TGTGCCAGTAGTACCATCAGACAGGACCCTACGCAGTATTTT. It specifies CASSTIRQDPTQYF.

J is TRBJ1-4 and V is TRBV5-4; possible D gene TRBD1, 5 bases. The V end was cut by 5 bases, the J end by 5 bases, with 16 bases between. Germline V gene data show CDR1 as SGHNT and CDR2 as YYREEE (reference sequence). This CDR3 has 15 amino acids. DNA for the CDR3: TGTGCCAGCAGTTATGGTGGGGCCAAGAATGAAAAACTGTTTTTT. Translation: CASSYGGAKNEKLFF.

This clone occurred once. The chain links TRBV19 to TRBJ2-7, with 8 bases identical to TRBD1. CDR1 is LNHDA, CDR2 SQIVND, per germline (reference sequence). V was pared by 7 bases and J by 0 bases, with 5 bases of the junction left unmatched. This CDR3 region has 14 residues. The CDR3 DNA reads as TGTGCCAGTAAACAGGGGGTTTCCTCCTACGAGCAGTACTTC. It translates to CASKQGVSSYEQYF.

The genes are TRBV19 and TRBJ2-3; a weak D match, TRBD1 (6 bases). The CDR3 spans 13 residues. CDR1 is LNHDA, CDR2 SQIVND, per germline (reference sequence). Trimming left V 10 bases short and J 5 bases short, with 16 bases between. The CDR3 nucleotides are TGTGCCACTGGGCAGGGGTGGAGAGATACGCAGTATTTT. Translating gives CATGQGWRDTQYF.

CDR3 residues: CASTMVAGDCLGEQYF. In DNA, the CDR3 is TGTGCCAGCACCATGGTAGCGGGAGATTGTTTGGGCGAGCAGTACTTC. This chain uses TRBV7-3 with TRBJ2-7, with TRBD2 identical over 9 bases. Germline V gives CDR1 SGHTA, CDR2 FQGTGA. Trimming at V came to 7 bases and at J to 6 bases, leaving 16 bases not matched to a gene. The CDR3 extends over 16 amino acids.